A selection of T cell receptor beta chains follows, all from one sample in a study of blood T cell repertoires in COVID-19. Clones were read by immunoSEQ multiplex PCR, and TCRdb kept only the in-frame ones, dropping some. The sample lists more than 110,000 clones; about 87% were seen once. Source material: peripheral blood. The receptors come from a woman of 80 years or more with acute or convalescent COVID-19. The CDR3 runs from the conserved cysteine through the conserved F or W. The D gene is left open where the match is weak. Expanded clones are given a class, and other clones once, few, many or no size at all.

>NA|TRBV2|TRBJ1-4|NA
CASRASDRGELFF
TGTGCCAGCAGGGCCAGTGACCGGGGGGAACTGTTTTTT
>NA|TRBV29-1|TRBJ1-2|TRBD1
CSVEPGTGGAGYTF
TGCAGCGTTGAACCTGGGACAGGGGGCGCGGGCTACACCTTC
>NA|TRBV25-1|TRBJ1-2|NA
CASSDPGEGGYTF
TGTGCCAGCAGTGACCCCGGGGAGGGGGGCTACACCTTC
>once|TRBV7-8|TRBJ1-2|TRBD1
CASSPTGTGVYGYTF
TGTGCCAGCAGCCCCACCGGGACAGGGGTCTATGGCTACACCTTC
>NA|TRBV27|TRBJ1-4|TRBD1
CASRTGGVGEKLFF
TGTGCCAGCAGAACAGGGGGGGTCGGAGAAAAACTGTTTTTT
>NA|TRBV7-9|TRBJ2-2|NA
CASSELQGHAGELFF
TGTGCCAGCAGCGAGTTACAGGGTCACGCCGGGGAGCTGTTTTTT
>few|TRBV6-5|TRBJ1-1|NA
CASSKTTGNTEAFF
TGTGCCAGCAGTAAAACGACAGGGAACACTGAAGCTTTCTTT
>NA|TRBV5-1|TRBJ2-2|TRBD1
CASSIGTADTGELFF
TGCGCCAGCAGCATAGGGACAGCGGACACCGGGGAGCTGTTTTTT
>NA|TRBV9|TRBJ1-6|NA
CASSVYGESPLHF
TGTGCCAGCAGCGTATATGGAGAGTCACCCCTCCACTTT
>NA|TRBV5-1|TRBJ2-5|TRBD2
CASSFTPAGQETQYF
TGCGCCAGCAGCTTCACCCCAGCGGGACAAGAGACCCAGTACTTC
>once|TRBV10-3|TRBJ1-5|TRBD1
CASMDRVDQPQHF
TGTGCCTCAATGGACAGGGTTGATCAGCCCCAGCATTTT
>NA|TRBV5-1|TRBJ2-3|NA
CASSLAAVSTDTQYF
TGCGCCAGCAGCTTGGCGGCGGTGAGCACAGATACGCAGTATTTT
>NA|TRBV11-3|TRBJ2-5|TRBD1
CASSSGGETQYF
TGTGCCAGCAGTTCAGGGGGAGAGACCCAGTACTTC
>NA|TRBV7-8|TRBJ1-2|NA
CASSLSLAGKGYTF
TGTGCCAGCAGCTTAAGCCTGGCAGGGAAAGGCTACACCTTC
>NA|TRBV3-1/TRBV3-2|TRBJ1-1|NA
CASSQVGGETEAFF
TGTGCCAGCAGCCAAGTAGGAGGGGAGACTGAAGCTTTCTTT
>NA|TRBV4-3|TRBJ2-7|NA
CASSQGDTNYEQYF
TGCGCCAGCAGCCAAGGGGACACCAACTACGAGCAGTACTTC
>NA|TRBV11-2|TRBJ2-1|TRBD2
CASKWGGVYNEQFF
TGTGCCAGCAAGTGGGGGGGGGTTTACAATGAGCAGTTCTTC
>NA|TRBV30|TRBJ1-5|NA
CAWSVRLGGQPQHF
TGTGCCTGGAGTGTACGACTGGGTGGTCAGCCCCAGCATTTT
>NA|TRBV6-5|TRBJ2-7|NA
CASSSQGRDEQYF
TGTGCCAGCAGTTCACAGGGAAGGGACGAGCAGTACTTC